This T cell receptor beta chain was identified during a study of CD8+ T cells in alopecia areata. Germline CDR1 reads SGHRS; CDR2 reads YFSETQ. The trim removed 0 bases at V and 1 base at J, leaving 5 bases unmatched. The CDR3 runs 16 residues. Regarding the study as a whole: In scalp, tofacitinib significantly decreased clonality and expanded CD8+ clones among the top 100.

As regards this clone: Its cognate antigen is unknown.

cDNA serving as the sequencing template came from extracted, reverse transcribed RNA. The method was immunoSEQ multiplex PCR; TCRdb's version includes in-frame clones alone and lacks a portion of them. The sample lists over 100,000 clones, about 50% occurring once. The treatment: oral pan-JAK inhibitor, 5-10 mg twice daily. The sequence derives from a human donor with alopecia areata. This rearrangement joins TRBV5-1 to TRBJ2-3; 7 bases map to TRBD1. The material sequenced was CD4+ T cells sorted from blood, taken at week 4, from a patient treated with tofacitinib. The CDR3 nucleotides read TGCGCCAGCAGCTTGGCCATAACAGGGGGCACAGATACGCAGTATTTT. Protein sequence: CASSLAITGGTDTQYF. Drawing the rest from reference TRBV5-1 and TRBJ2-3, the complete variable domain is KAGVTQTPRYLIKTRGQQVTLSCSPISGHRSVSWYQQTPGQGLQFLFEYFSETQRNKGNFPGRFSGRQFSNSRSEMNVSTLELGDSALYLCASSLAITGGTDTQYFGPGTRLTVL.